This T cell receptor (beta chain) was identified during a study of post-analysis software for immune sequencing data. This clonotype was observed a few times. The antigen is not known. The study, taken as a whole, reports: Samples made in the same batch grouped tightly together by F measure. Five TRBV segments, including TRBV5-6, TRBV5-1 and TRBV20-1, were more frequent in patients than controls. Multiple sclerosis was associated with a significant reduction in normalized Chao1 diversity relative to controls.

The junction had 9 bases not matched to a gene; V was cut back by 3 bases and J by 13 bases. The CDR3 length is 13 residues. Per germline, CDR1 MDHEN and CDR2 SYDVKM. Carried by the TCR beta cDNA libraries were unique molecular identifiers. One entry per CDR3 protein, called by TCRdb with MiXCR from the PCR reads. The sample consists of around 710,000 distinct CDR3 sequences, 40% to 55% of them appearing once. Sample: blood. This chain joins TRBV28 and TRBJ2-4; 7 nucleotides align to TRBD2. The sequence came from a girl between 5 and 17 years old with multiple sclerosis. The CDR3 is CASSLRDYERQYF. The CDR3 nucleotides are TGTGCCAGCAGTTTGCGGGACTACGAGCGGCAGTACTTC.